Each of the 14 T cell receptor delta chains below was sequenced from the same sample in a study of DNA immune sequencing with unique molecular identifiers. A 32-plex genomic DNA assay used primers for all 8 TRDV and 4 TRDJ genes. A 12-nucleotide UMI was added during approximately 3 barcoding PCR cycles before adapter PCR. TCRdb called clones from the multiplex PCR reads again using CATT. The sample includes about 1,900 delta-chain clones, 5% to 7.5% seen only once; the top ten take 53%. Sequencing was performed on gamma-delta T cells from buffy coat blood. Source of these receptors: a human donor in good health.

A note on this clone: A far bigger clonotype differs at one base, so this is likely a read error. The sample contains more than one DNA sequence encoding this CDR3. This chain connects TRDV2 to TRDJ3; tentatively, D is TRDD3 (6 bases). The V and J ends lost 0 bases and 1 base respectively, with 18 bases between them. Germline CDR1 is GEAIGNYY and CDR2 is EKD. This CDR3 comprises 20 residues. CDR3 nucleotides: TGTGCCTGTGACACCGTCTGGGGTACCTCGAGGTCCTGGGACACCCGACAGATGTTTTTC. Its translation is CACDTVWGTSRSWDTRQMFF.

This clone was seen only a few times. The TCRdb protein, from a much larger clone, departs from this DNA's translation at residue 4, likely by read error; the protein shown derives from the DNA. V and J are TRDV1 and TRDJ1, with 13 bases lining up with TRDD3. TCRdb carries no J gene annotation; the J gene was assigned here by matching the DNA with germline. The length of the CDR3 is 26 residues. Per the germline V gene, CDR1 is TSWWSYY and CDR2 is QGS. CDR3 amino acids: CALEESAPYHPPHWGIRGIPLDKLIF. For the CDR3, the DNA is TGTGCTCTTGAGGAATCGGCCCCCTACCACCCCCCTCACTGGGGGATACGCGGCATACCTCTCGATAAACTCATCTTT.

This clone was picked up a small number of times. The protein TCRdb lists belongs to a much larger clone and differs from this DNA's translation at residue 9, which points to a read error; the protein shown is made from the DNA. This chain connects TRDV2 to TRDJ1, with TRDD3 matching over 7 bases. Looked up from germline, CDR1 is GEAIGNYY and CDR2 is EKD. The CDR3 runs to 18 residues. Trimming at V came to 1 base and at J to 0 bases, leaving 13 bases not matched to a gene. The CDR3 protein is CACDTLLGNLDNTDKLIF. The CDR3 DNA reads TGTGCCTGTGACACTTTACTGGGGAATCTCGACAACACCGATAAACTCATCTTT.

This clone was detected only a few times. This DNA's translation and the protein TCRdb lists, from a much larger clone, do not match at residue 9, likely due to a read error; the protein shown is translated from the DNA. This chain connects TRDV2 to TRDJ1; D gene ambiguous. Germline-derived CDR1 and CDR2 are GEAIGNYY and EKD. Deletions cut 6 bases from V and 3 bases from J, with 19 bases between. The CDR3 runs 15 residues. CDR3 residues: CACLVSRTWADKLIF. DNA for the CDR3: TGTGCCTGTTTGGTATCCCGTACGTGGGCCGATAAACTCATCTTT.

This clone was observed a few times. A far larger clone is only one base removed, so a read error is likely. This same CDR3 is encoded by further DNA sequences in the sample. The CDR3 region is CACDTVALGDTSLDTDKLIF. DNA for the CDR3: TGTGCCTGTGACACCGTAGCGCTTGGGGATACCTCCCTGGACACCGATAAACTCATCTTT. This chain uses TRDV2 with TRDJ1; 8 nucleotides match TRDD3. J was trimmed by 0 bases and V by 0 bases; bases with no gene match: 17. The CDR3 covers 20 residues. Looked up from germline, CDR1 is GEAIGNYY and CDR2 is EKD.

With regard to this clone: This DNA's translation differs at residue 10 from TCRdb's protein, which comes from a much larger clone; a read error is likely, and the protein shown is translated from the DNA. This chain links TRDV2 with TRDJ1; 8 bases map to TRDD3. CDR3 length: 13 residues. The V gene's germline CDR1 is GEAIGNYY and CDR2 EKD. DNA for the CDR3: TGTGCCTGTGACAACCTGGGGGACGATAATCTCATCTTT. Amino acid sequence: CACDNLGDDNLIF.

The J gene is TRDJ1, the V gene TRAV29/DV5; 10 nucleotides line up with TRDD3. TCRdb carries no J gene annotation; the J gene was assigned here by matching the DNA with germline. The CDR3 extends over 16 amino acids. V gave up 3 bases and J gave up 1 base; unmatched junction bases: 9. The germline gives CDR1 NSMFDY, CDR2 ISSIKDK. The CDR3 loop reads CAANWGIPQATDKLIF. The CDR3 region has the DNA TGTGCAGCAAACTGGGGGATCCCTCAGGCCACCGATAAACTCATCTTT.

Points on this clone: This DNA translates differently at residue 12 from the TCRdb protein, which is that of a much larger clone; a read error is likely, and the protein shown is the DNA's own translation. The genes are TRDV2 and TRDJ2; D might be TRDD2 or TRDD3, each matching 7 bases. The germline V and J ends were trimmed by 1 base and 0 bases, with 26 bases remaining between them. Germline assignment: CDR1 GEAIGNYY and CDR2 EKD. CDR3 length equals 21 residues. The CDR3 DNA is TGTGCCTGTGACACGATTCCTACTGGGGCCCTGCAGGGGGCTTTGACAGCACAACTCTTCTTT. It translates to CACDTIPTGALQGALTAQLFF.

This clone has a handful of counts. The chain has TRDV2 and TRDJ1, with D hard to call. This CDR3 spans 15 amino acids. Germline V gene lookup returns CDR1 GEAIGNYY and CDR2 EKD. Trimming left V 8 bases short and J 5 bases short, with 23 bases between. Here the CDR3 reads CAYGALTRDGDKLIF. DNA of the CDR3: TGTGCCTATGGCGCCCTCACCCGTGATGGGGATAAACTCATCTTT.

About this clone: This likely traces to a read error, being one base from a far larger clone. The same CDR3 arises from other DNA sequences in this sample as well. The chain is built from TRDV2 and TRDJ1; possible D gene TRDD3, 6 bases. Germline CDR1 reads GEAIGNYY; CDR2 reads EKD. Trimming took off 0 bases at V and 0 bases at J, with 19 bases between the two ends. The CDR3 length is 18 residues. CDR3 residues: CACDTVDAGGGHTDKLIF. CDR3 sequence (DNA): TGTGCCTGTGACACCGTTGACGCCGGGGGAGGACACACCGATAAACTCATCTTT.

The sample holds a few counts of this clone. A far more abundant clone sits one base away, making this likely a read error. The J gene is TRDJ1, the V gene TRDV2, with D maybe TRDD3 (6 bases). CDR1 is GEAIGNYY, CDR2 EKD, per germline. The CDR3 covers 16 residues. The CDR3 region has the DNA TGTGCCTGTGACACCGTCTGGGGAGGGAACACCGATAAACACATCTTT. Amino acid sequence: CACDTVWGGNTDKHIF.

For this clone: The protein TCRdb gives is from a much larger clone and does not agree with this DNA's translation at residue 20, likely a read error; the protein shown here comes from the DNA. The V gene is TRDV1, the J gene TRDJ1; 13 nucleotides align to TRDD3. As TCRdb names no J gene, one was assigned here on the basis of a DNA match to germline. The germline V gene encodes CDR1 TSWWSYY and CDR2 QGS. The trim removed 2 bases at V and 4 bases at J, leaving 34 bases unmatched. This CDR3 comprises 26 residues. CDR3 DNA: TGTGCTCTTGGGGAATCGGCCCCCTACCACCCCCCTCACTGGGGGATACGCGGCATACTTCTCGATAAACTCATCTTT. Amino acids: CALGESAPYHPPHWGIRGILLDKLIF.

This clone occurred a few times. Only one base separates this from a far larger clonotype, so it likely reflects a read error. The sample has other DNA sequences that encode this CDR3 too. The V gene is TRDV1, the J gene TRDJ1; 13 bases are shared with TRDD3. Since TCRdb gives no J gene, matching the DNA to germline was used here to assign it. This CDR3 contains 26 residues. With V trimmed by 2 bases and J by 5 bases, 35 bases remained unmatched. The germline gives CDR1 TSWWSYY, CDR2 QGS. Written as DNA, the CDR3 is TGTGCTCTTGGGGAATCGGCCCCCTACCACCCCCCTCACTGGGGGATACGCGGCATACCTCTGGATAAACTCATCTTT. It specifies CALGESAPYHPPHWGIRGIPLDKLIF.

In its sample, this clone is hyperexpanded. The rearrangement uses TRDV1 and TRDJ1; 13 bases fit TRDD3. This CDR3 has 26 residues. V trimming: 2 bases; J trimming: 4 bases; junction bases outside the gene matches: 34. Germline V lookup: CDR1 TSWWSYY, CDR2 QGS. The CDR3 sequence is CALGESAPYHPPHWGIRGIPLDKLIF. The CDR3 DNA reads TGTGCTCTTGGGGAATCGGCCCCCTACCACCCCCCTCACTGGGGGATACGCGGCATACCTCTCGATAAACTCATCTTT.